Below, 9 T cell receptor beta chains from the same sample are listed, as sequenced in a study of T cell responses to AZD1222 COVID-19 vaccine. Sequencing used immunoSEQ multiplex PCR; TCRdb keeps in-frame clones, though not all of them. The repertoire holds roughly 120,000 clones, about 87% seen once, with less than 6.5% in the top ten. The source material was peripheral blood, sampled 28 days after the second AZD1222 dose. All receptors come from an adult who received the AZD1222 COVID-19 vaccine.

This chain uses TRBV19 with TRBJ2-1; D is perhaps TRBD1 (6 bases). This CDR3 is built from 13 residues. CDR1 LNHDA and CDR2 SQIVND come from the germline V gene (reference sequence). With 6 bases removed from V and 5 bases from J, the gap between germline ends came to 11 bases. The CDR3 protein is CASSRTANNEQFF. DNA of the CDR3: TGTGCCAGTAGCCGGACAGCGAACAATGAGCAGTTCTTC.

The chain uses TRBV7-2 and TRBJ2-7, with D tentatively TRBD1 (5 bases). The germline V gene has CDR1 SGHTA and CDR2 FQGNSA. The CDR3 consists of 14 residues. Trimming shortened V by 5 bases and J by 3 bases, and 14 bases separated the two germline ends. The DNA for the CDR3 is TGTGCCAGCAGCACTTACCTCAGGGACTACGAGCAGTACTTC. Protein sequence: CASSTYLRDYEQYF. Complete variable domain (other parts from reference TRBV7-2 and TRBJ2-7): GAGVSQSPSNKVTEKGKDVELRCDPISGHTALYWYRQSLGQGLEFLIYFQGNSAPDKSGLPSDRFSAERTGGSVSTLTIQRTQQEDSAVYLCASSTYLRDYEQYFGPGTRLTVT.

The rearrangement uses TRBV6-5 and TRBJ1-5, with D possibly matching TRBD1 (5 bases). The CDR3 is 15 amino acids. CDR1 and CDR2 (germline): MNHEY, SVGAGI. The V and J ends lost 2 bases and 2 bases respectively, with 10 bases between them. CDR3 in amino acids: CASSYNLGGNQPQHF. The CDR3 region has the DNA TGTGCCAGCAGTTACAACTTGGGGGGCAATCAGCCCCAGCATTTT.

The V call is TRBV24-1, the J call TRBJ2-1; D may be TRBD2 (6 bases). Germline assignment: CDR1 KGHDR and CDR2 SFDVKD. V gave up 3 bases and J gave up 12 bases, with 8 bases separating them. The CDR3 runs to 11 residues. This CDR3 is CATSDTGVQFF. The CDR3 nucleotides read TGTGCCACCAGTGATACGGGGGTGCAGTTCTTC.

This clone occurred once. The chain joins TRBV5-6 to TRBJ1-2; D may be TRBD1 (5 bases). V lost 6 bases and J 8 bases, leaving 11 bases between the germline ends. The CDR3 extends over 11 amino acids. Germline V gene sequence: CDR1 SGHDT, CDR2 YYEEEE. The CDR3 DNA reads TGTGCCAGCACCCGGGAGGGGGGCTACACCTTC. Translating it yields CASTREGGYTF.

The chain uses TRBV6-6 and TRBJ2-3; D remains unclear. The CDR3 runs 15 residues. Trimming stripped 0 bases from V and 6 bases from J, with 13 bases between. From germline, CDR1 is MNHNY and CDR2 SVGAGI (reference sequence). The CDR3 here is CASSYSNRSPDTQYF. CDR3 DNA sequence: TGTGCCAGCAGTTACTCGAACAGATCCCCGGATACGCAGTATTTT.

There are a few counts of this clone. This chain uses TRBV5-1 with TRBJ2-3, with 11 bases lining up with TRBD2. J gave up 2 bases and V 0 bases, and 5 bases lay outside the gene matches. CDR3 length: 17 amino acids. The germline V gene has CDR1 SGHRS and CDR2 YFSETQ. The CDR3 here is CASSLVASGGITDTQYF. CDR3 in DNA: TGCGCCAGCAGCTTGGTGGCTAGCGGGGGGATCACAGATACGCAGTATTTT.

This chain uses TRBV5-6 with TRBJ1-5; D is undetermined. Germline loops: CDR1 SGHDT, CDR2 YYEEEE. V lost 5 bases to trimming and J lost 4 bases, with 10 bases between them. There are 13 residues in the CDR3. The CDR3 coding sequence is TGTGCCAGCAGTCGGGATATGAATCAGCCCCAGCATTTT. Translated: CASSRDMNQPQHF.

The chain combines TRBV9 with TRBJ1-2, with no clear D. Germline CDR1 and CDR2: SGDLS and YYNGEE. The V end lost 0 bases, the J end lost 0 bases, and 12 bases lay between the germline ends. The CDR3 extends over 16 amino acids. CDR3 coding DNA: TGTGCCAGCAGCGTAGACAAACAAGGCTCTAACTATGGCTACACCTTC. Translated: CASSVDKQGSNYGYTF.